This T cell receptor beta chain was documented in a study of technical replicates of blood from several donors. Assay used: immunoSEQ multiplex PCR; TCRdb lists only in-frame clones, some missing. The repertoire consists of about 100,000 clones, with nearly 97% occurring once and the leading ten covering about 0.21%. Looked up from germline, CDR1 is SEHNR and CDR2 is FQNEAQ (reference sequence). The length of the CDR3 is 13 residues. Trimming stripped 9 bases from V and 3 bases from J, with 15 bases between. This TCR derives from a human donor in good health. Sequenced input: T cells isolated from PBMCs. J is TRBJ2-7 and V is TRBV7-9, with D possibly being TRBD1 (5 bases). CDR3 bases: TGTGCCAGTACAGGAAACGAAGGCTACGAGCAGTACTTC. Amino acids: CASTGNEGYEQYF.